A single sample gave rise to the 7 T cell receptor beta chains below, sequenced in a study of sequential checkpoint blockade in melanoma (dated by TCRdb to about 2019). Reading the label with the study, this specimen's treatment or condition is: randomized to nivolumab then ipilimumab (arm A) or the reverse (arm B). Library method: the immunoSEQ multiplex PCR assay. TCRdb's version of the immuneACCESS table is confined to in-frame rearrangements and falls short of the full clone set. An unresolved V gene accounts for under half of the shortfall where checked; the remainder is of unknown origin. The sample table contains roughly 3,000 clones; only one count was recorded for roughly a fifth of them. In total, the top ten clones hold around 45% of the sample. The specimen was tumor tissue (inferred from file names), collected from a patient given nivolumab and ipilimumab in sequence. The receptors come from a human patient with melanoma. Some clones in this sample may be carry-over from other donors' samples.

Sample share makes this clone medium-sized. This sequence joins TRBV11-3 and TRBJ1-1; TRBD1 aligns across 8 bases. This CDR3 is built from 15 residues. Trimming at V came to 3 bases and at J to 2 bases, leaving 5 bases not matched to a gene. CDR1 is SGHNT, CDR2 YENEEA, per germline. DNA for the CDR3: TGTGCCAGCAGCTTGTGGACAGGGATCAACACTGAAGCTTTCTTT. The encoded protein is CASSLWTGINTEAFF.

This chain connects TRBV11-3 to TRBJ2-2; tentative D call: TRBD2 (5 bases). The germline V and J ends were trimmed by 5 bases and 7 bases, with 20 bases remaining between them. Germline V gene data show CDR1 as SGHNT and CDR2 as YENEEA. This CDR3 contains 16 residues. This CDR3 is CASSPRRTRGIGELFF. CDR3 coding DNA: TGTGCCAGCAGCCCCCGTCGGACGAGAGGGATCGGGGAGCTGTTTTTT.

This chain connects TRBV11-3 to TRBJ2-2; 16 bases are shared with TRBD2. The ends lost 4 bases at V and 3 bases at J; junction bases unmatched: 2. The CDR3 contains 17 residues. Germline V lookup: CDR1 SGHNT, CDR2 YENEEA. The CDR3 coding sequence is TGTGCCAGCAGCTGGGGACTAGCGGGGGGGCACACCGGGGAGCTGTTTTTT. It codes for CASSWGLAGGHTGELFF.

This clone turned up a few times. V gene TRBV28 combines with J gene TRBJ2-2, with D perhaps being TRBD1 or TRBD2 (5 bases each). Deletions cut 4 bases from V and 0 bases from J, with 12 bases between. The CDR3 is made up of 16 amino acids. Per the germline V gene, CDR1 is MDHEN and CDR2 is SYDVKM. The CDR3 DNA sequence: TGTGCCAGCAGTTGGTCCGGGGCCGCGAACACCGGGGAGCTGTTTTTT. Translated, it gives CASSWSGAANTGELFF.

This clone has just one count. CDR3 DNA sequence: TGTGCCTGGAGTGTAACCTCCCGACTAGGTCATAATACGCAGTATTTT. Amino acids: CAWSVTSRLGHNTQYF. V gene TRBV30 combines with J gene TRBJ2-3; weak D call: TRBD2 (6 bases). CDR1 and CDR2 from the germline V gene are GTSNPN and SVGIG (reference sequence). The CDR3 totals 16 residues. V was cut by 0 bases and J by 7 bases, with 20 bases left in between.

Within the sample, this clone is medium-sized. The rearrangement links TRBV6-8 to TRBJ1-2; D unclear. Germline V gives CDR1 MNHGY, CDR2 SAAAGT. Trimming took 6 bases from V and 0 from J, leaving 14 bases between them. The CDR3 sequence is 15 residues long. CDR3 nucleotides: TGTGCCAGCAGGGAAAGGAACAGATCTAACTATGGCTACACCTTC. This codes for CASRERNRSNYGYTF.

The rearrangement uses TRBV7-4 and TRBJ1-2, with unresolved D. Deletions cut 1 base from V and 1 base from J, with 4 bases between. This CDR3 is 13 amino acids long. Germline lookup yields CDR1 SGHVT and CDR2 SQSDAQ. CDR3 residues: CASSLEGNYGYTF. The CDR3 DNA sequence: TGTGCCAGCAGCTTAGAGGGTAACTATGGCTACACCTTC.